These T cell receptor beta chains were read from a single sample in a study of tumor-infiltrating lymphocytes in primary liver carcinoma. TCRdb fed the multiplex PCR reads into MiXCR, producing one record per CDR3 protein. The table has about 20,000 distinct CDR3 sequences, 79% seen once; the top ten hold 40%. The source material was liver tumor tissue from sampling region 4. The receptors here all came from a woman aged 25 to 39 with primary liver carcinoma and hepatitis B virus infection. CDR3s include the opening cysteine and the closing phenylalanine or tryptophan. The D gene is left open where the match is weak. Clone size is not always given. Where it is, it says once, few, many or a class for expanded clones.

d_call,j_call,clone_size,v_call,cdr3_aa,cdr3_nt
.,TRBJ2-6,once,TRBV29-1,CSDPDVSGANVLTF,TGCAGCGACCCCGACGTTTCTGGGGCCAACGTCCTGACTTTC
.,TRBJ2-5,.,TRBV10-3,CAISVSAIRQETQYF,TGTGCCATCAGTGTGTCGGCTATCAGACAAGAGACCCAGTACTTT
TRBD2,TRBJ2-1,.,TRBV28,CASRNSGSGNNEQFF,TGTGCCAGCCGAAATAGTGGGAGCGGGAACAATGAGCAGTTCTTC
.,TRBJ2-5,.,TRBV5-6,CASSFVTGYETQYF,TGTGCCAGCAGCTTCGTCACGGGTTATGAGACCCAGTACTTC
.,TRBJ2-3,.,TRBV24-1,CATSDGIRTIPGDTQYF,TGTGCCACCAGTGATGGTATACGGACAATCCCCGGAGATACGCAGTATTTT
.,TRBJ2-3,.,TRBV11-2,CVSSLQCWDTQYF,TGTGTCAGCAGCCTACAGTGCTGGGATACGCAGTATTTT
.,TRBJ2-3,once,TRBV2,CASIPIGQTRNQRIDTQYF,TGTGCTAGCATTCCGATTGGACAAACCAGGAACCAACGCATAGATACGCAGTATTTT
.,TRBJ1-2,.,TRBV4-3,CASSAEFKICGYTF,TGCGCCAGCAGCGCTGAGTTTAAGATCTGTGGCTACACCTTC
.,TRBJ2-2,.,TRBV11-2,CVSSLDPQLNTGELFF,TGTGTCAGCAGCCTTGATCCCCAATTGAACACCGGGGAGCTGTTTTTT
.,TRBJ2-6,.,TRBV29-1,CSVAGGTGANVLAF,.
.,TRBJ2-1,once,TRBV4-3,CASSDTELVNGQFF,TGCGCCAGCAGTGACACAGAGTTGGTCAATGGGCAGTTCTTC
.,TRBJ2-5,few,TRBV9,CASSVAPASQLETQYF,TGTGCCAGCAGCGTAGCTCCGGCTAGCCAGTTAGAGACCCAGTACTTC
TRBD1,TRBJ1-1,.,TRBV11-2,CASSAWDRGRRWSNTEGFF,TGTGCCAGCAGCGCTTGGGACAGGGGGCGGAGGTGGAGTAACACTGAAGGTTTCTTT